Reported below is one TCR beta chain. The target antigen is unknown. The data were obtained in a study of CD4 T cells in relation to SARS-CoV-2 and coronaviruses. Looking at the study overall: Negative control cultures got HIV-1 Nef peptides or no peptide.

Unexposed donor CD4+ T cells date from 2011-2018, before the COVID-19 pandemic. After roughly ten days of culture, CD4+ T cells were isolated. Study results and limitations: In 55% to 75% of donors, memory CD4+ clonotypes crossrecognized SARS-CoV-2 and at least one common cold coronavirus spike.

The germline CDR1 and CDR2 sequences are MNHEY and SVGAGI. Deletions cut 7 bases from V and 4 bases from J, with 15 bases between. The CDR3 consists of 14 residues. Using immunoSEQ multiplex PCR, the repertoire was profiled, and TCRdb retains in-frame clones only, with some absent. Seen here are 20,000 to 25,000 clones, 66% observed once, and the top ten hold approximately 11%. The sequence derives from a human donor in good health. The sequenced sample was CD4+ T cells from PBMCs, cultured in vitro. The V gene is TRBV6-5, the J gene TRBJ2-3; tentative D call: TRBD2 (6 bases). The CDR3 loop is CASKRAGLADTQYF. The CDR3 nucleotides read TGTGCCAGCAAACGGGCGGGACTTGCAGATACGCAGTATTTT.